This T cell receptor (beta chain) is from a study of T cells expressing NK-cell markers. Turning to the study itself: The authors derived TCR beta repertoires from sorted CD3+CD56+NKG2C+, CD3+CD56+NKG2C- and CD3+CD56-NKG2C+ T cells.

Following a re-call of the 5' RACE reads, TCRdb has one entry per CDR3 protein and lacks DNA. The table for this sample gives 400,000 or so distinct CDR3 sequences. This CDR3 has 14 amino acids. The chain links TRBV12-3 or TRBV12-4 to TRBJ1-2; TCRdb designates TRBD1, a call that cannot be tested without DNA. The sample was blood T cells: a sorted CD56 or NKG2C T cell subset, CD4+ or CD8+ T cells, or bulk PBMC T cells (not recorded which). The sequence was collected from a woman in her fifties or sixties in good health. The CDR3 sequence is CASSLAIRQGGYTF.